This TCR beta chain appears in the sequencing data of a study of identical twins. Unique molecular identifiers were present on cDNA, and template switching added a universal primer site. In TCRdb, the 5' RACE reads were re-called with MiXCR into one record per CDR3 protein. The sample contains 1.5 million to 2 million distinct CDR3 sequences, less than 35% of which appear only once. Germline CDR1 reads LGHNA; CDR2 reads YNFKEQ. The CDR3 is made up of 16 amino acids. The ends lost 3 bases at V and 11 bases at J; junction bases unmatched: 12. The source of this sequence is a newborn girl in good health. The J gene is TRBJ2-5, the V gene TRBV4-2, with 13 bases identical to TRBD2. The sample taken for sequencing was cord blood. The CDR3 region has the DNA TGTGCCAGCAGCCAGGTTACTAGCGGGAGGGCCAATGAGCAGTACTTC. Residues: CASSQVTSGRANEQYF.